These 30 T cell receptor beta chains were all obtained from the same sample, sequenced in a study of Ad26.COV2.S vaccination and SARS-CoV-2 variants. Repertoires were generated with immunoSEQ multiplex PCR, while TCRdb's copy carries only in-frame clones and drops some. The profile covers over 110,000 clones, with 86% appearing a single time and about 5% taken by the ten largest. The sequencing here drew on peripheral blood, taken after recovery from COVID-19. These receptors originate from a human donor who had recovered from COVID-19.

The V call is TRBV6-1, the J call TRBJ1-6; 9 bases map to TRBD1. In germline, CDR1 is MNHNS, CDR2 SASEGT. The CDR3 spans 15 residues. Trimming at V came to 1 base and at J to 8 bases, leaving 3 bases not matched to a gene. In nucleotides, the CDR3 is TGTGCCAGCAGTGAAGGTACAGGGGGCGATTCACCCCTCCACTTT. Encoded protein: CASSEGTGGDSPLHF.

V usage is TRBV6-5 and J usage is TRBJ2-1; TRBD2 might be the D (7 bases). CDR1 is MNHEY and CDR2 is SVGAGI in the germline V gene. Deletions cut 0 bases from V and 5 bases from J, with 8 bases between. The length of the CDR3 is 14 residues. The CDR3 DNA reads as TGTGCCAGCAGTTACTCGCGGGGGCACAATGAGCAGTTCTTC. As protein: CASSYSRGHNEQFF.

V and J are TRBV18 and TRBJ2-7; TRBD1 is a possible D gene (6 bases). The CDR3 is 14 residues long. V dropped 4 bases and J dropped 6 bases, with 16 bases sitting between them. In germline, CDR1 is KGHSH, CDR2 LQKENI. This CDR3 reads CASSLGTSLSEQYF. The CDR3 DNA reads TGTGCCAGCTCACTAGGGACATCTTTGTCCGAGCAGTACTTC.

The J gene is TRBJ2-5, the V gene TRBV13; possible D gene TRBD1, 6 bases. Germline V gene sequence: CDR1 PRHDT, CDR2 FYEKMQ (reference sequence). Trimming stripped 4 bases from V and 5 bases from J, with 14 bases between. The CDR3 has 14 amino acids. The CDR3 loop reads CASSSGQTRETQYF. DNA for the CDR3: TGTGCCAGCAGCTCTGGACAGACACGGGAGACCCAGTACTTC.

The CDR3 DNA reads as TGTGCCAGCAGTTTATACGGACAGGTAGCTAACTATGGCTACACCTTC. Its protein product is CASSLYGQVANYGYTF. This rearrangement joins TRBV27 to TRBJ1-2; 7 positions agree with TRBD1. Trimming took 1 base from V and 0 from J; bases not matched to a gene: 5. Germline V gene sequence: CDR1 MNHEY, CDR2 SMNVEV (reference sequence). The CDR3 runs to 16 residues.

This sequence joins TRBV28 and TRBJ2-5, with D perhaps matching TRBD2 (7 bases). The V end was cut by 5 bases, the J end by 4 bases, with 17 bases between. This CDR3 spans 15 amino acids. Germline V gene sequence: CDR1 MDHEN, CDR2 SYDVKM. The CDR3 bases are TGTGCCAGCAGTCCCTCTGGGGGGGGGCGAGAGACCCAGTACTTC. Residues: CASSPSGGGRETQYF.

This clone was recorded only once. V and J are TRBV18 and TRBJ2-7, with a possible D match to TRBD1 (6 bases). Trimming took off 6 bases at V and 4 bases at J, with 16 bases between the two ends. This CDR3 is built from 14 residues. The V gene's germline CDR1 is KGHSH and CDR2 LQKENI. CDR3 in amino acids: CASSSGTTFYEQYF. Here the CDR3 DNA reads TGTGCCAGCTCGTCCGGGACAACTTTTTACGAGCAGTACTTC.

The V gene is TRBV21-1, the J gene TRBJ2-7; TRBD1 is the table's D call, not checked against the DNA. TRBV21-1 is deemed a pseudogene. This CDR3 has 14 amino acids. This CDR3 is CASRLGTIGYEQYF. As DNA, the CDR3 is TGTGCCAGCCGGCTCGGGACAATAGGATACGAGCAGTACTTC.

CDR3 amino acids: CASSIWERSNYGYTF. CDR3 nucleotides: TGTGCCAGTAGTATTTGGGAGAGGTCTAACTATGGCTACACCTTC. The chain links TRBV19 to TRBJ1-2; D not certain. This CDR3 region has 15 residues. CDR1 and CDR2 (germline): LNHDA, SQIVND (reference sequence). Trimming removed 3 bases from V and 0 bases from J, with 11 bases in between.

V gene TRBV2 combines with J gene TRBJ1-1, with D unclear. This CDR3 is 13 amino acids long. Germline loops: CDR1 SNHLY, CDR2 FYNNEI. V dropped 6 bases and J dropped 0 bases, with 8 bases sitting between them. As DNA, the CDR3 is TGTGCCAGCAGGGTGCAGCTGAACACTGAAGCTTTCTTT. Protein product: CASRVQLNTEAFF.

The V and J genes are TRBV27 and TRBJ1-1; possible D gene TRBD1, 5 bases. V was pared by 5 bases and J by 1 base, with 14 bases between. This CDR3 region has 15 residues. Germline values: CDR1 MNHEY, CDR2 SMNVEV (reference sequence). CDR3 coding DNA: TGTGCCAGCAGTCCCCAGGGACGCCGGAACACTGAAGCTTTCTTT. It translates to CASSPQGRRNTEAFF.

The chain carries TRBV6-5 and TRBJ2-2; 8 bases are shared with TRBD1. There are 15 residues in the CDR3. The germline gives CDR1 MNHEY, CDR2 SVGAGI. With 6 bases clipped from V and 5 bases from J, the junction kept 8 bases outside the gene matches. The CDR3 sequence: CASRADRGVTGELFF. CDR3 nucleotide sequence: TGTGCCAGCAGAGCCGACAGGGGAGTGACCGGGGAGCTGTTTTTT.

The table lists this clone with a few counts. The genes are TRBV5-4 and TRBJ1-2; D is perhaps TRBD1 (5 bases). Trimming removed 0 bases from V and 6 bases from J, with 9 bases in between. This CDR3 has 13 residues. The germline gives CDR1 SGHNT, CDR2 YYREEE (reference sequence). The CDR3 sequence is CASSLGTTNGYTF. As DNA, the CDR3 is TGTGCCAGCAGCTTGGGGACAACAAATGGCTACACCTTC.

The genes are TRBV28 and TRBJ1-2, with D perhaps TRBD1 (6 bases). The CDR3 has 15 residues. The germline gives CDR1 MDHEN, CDR2 SYDVKM. Deletions cut 4 bases from V and 7 bases from J, with 19 bases between. DNA for the CDR3: TGTGCCAGCAGTTCCTCAGGGGCGGGCATTCGTGGCTACACCTTC. Amino acids: CASSSSGAGIRGYTF.

The rearrangement joins TRBV5-1 to TRBJ2-1; TRBD2 aligns across 9 bases. The length of the CDR3 is 18 residues. Trimming cost V 7 bases and J 2 bases; bases outside gene matches: 16. Germline loops: CDR1 SGHRS, CDR2 YFSETQ. The chain's CDR3 is CASRSGGAQTAPYNEQFF. In nucleotides, the CDR3 is TGCGCCAGCCGTAGCGGGGGTGCCCAAACCGCCCCCTACAATGAGCAGTTCTTC.

This clone is a singleton in its sample. The chain carries TRBV6-6 and TRBJ2-1, with D possibly matching TRBD1 (6 bases). The CDR3 is 14 amino acids. V shed 4 bases and J shed 12 bases, with 19 bases lying between them. Germline lookup yields CDR1 MNHNY and CDR2 SVGAGI (reference sequence). The CDR3 region is CASSSSRDTRGQFF. The CDR3 DNA is TGTGCCAGCAGTTCCTCCCGGGACACTCGTGGGCAGTTCTTC.

The rearrangement uses TRBV28 and TRBJ2-1; D remains ambiguous. Trimming took off 3 bases at V and 6 bases at J, with 9 bases between the two ends. Germline V gene lookup returns CDR1 MDHEN and CDR2 SYDVKM. This CDR3 is 13 amino acids long. The CDR3 loop reads CASSFSVPNEQFF. Here the CDR3 DNA reads TGTGCCAGCAGTTTTTCAGTCCCCAATGAGCAGTTCTTC.

The genes are TRBV7-8 and TRBJ2-7; 9 nucleotides agree with TRBD2. The germline CDR1 and CDR2 sequences are SGHVS and FQNEAQ. V lost 1 base to trimming and J lost 1 base; unmatched junction nucleotides: 8. This CDR3 spans 17 amino acids. The CDR3 region is CASSLGASGERSYEQYF. The DNA of the CDR3 is TGTGCCAGCAGCTTAGGGGCTAGCGGGGAGAGGTCCTACGAGCAGTACTTC.

The rearrangement joins TRBV13 to TRBJ2-2, with 9 nucleotides matching TRBD1. Germline V lookup: CDR1 PRHDT, CDR2 FYEKMQ (reference sequence). With 4 bases clipped from V and 4 bases from J, the junction kept 4 bases outside the gene matches. The CDR3 contains 15 residues. CDR3 bases: TGTGCCAGCAGCTCGGACAGGGGTTTCACCGGGGAGCTGTTTTTT. It specifies CASSSDRGFTGELFF.

V gene TRBV10-3 combines with J gene TRBJ2-7; D is perhaps TRBD1 (6 bases). This CDR3 is built from 17 residues. The germline V and J ends were trimmed by 11 bases and 2 bases, with 28 bases remaining between them. In germline, CDR1 is ENHRY, CDR2 SYGVKD. CDR3 amino acids: CAGTKGGGPGWAYEQYF. The CDR3, as DNA: TGTGCCGGGACAAAAGGCGGAGGTCCTGGTTGGGCCTACGAGCAGTACTTC.

There are a few counts of this clone. V and J are TRBV2 and TRBJ2-7; D ambiguous. In germline, CDR1 is SNHLY, CDR2 FYNNEI. CDR3 length equals 14 residues. The CDR3 DNA is TGTGCGATCGTTTCGGGCCCCGGTTCGTACGAGCAGTACTTC. Protein sequence: CAIVSGPGSYEQYF.

V is TRBV14 and J is TRBJ1-2; D is ambiguous. Germline V gene data show CDR1 as SGHDN and CDR2 as FVKESK. The V end lost 0 bases, the J end lost 4 bases, and 12 bases lay between the germline ends. The CDR3 is 15 residues long. As DNA, the CDR3 is TGTGCCAGCAGCCAAGATTCCGTTTACCTCTATGGCTACACCTTC. The encoded protein is CASSQDSVYLYGYTF.

As DNA, the CDR3 is TGTGCCAGCAGCTTAGGAACCAGCGGGGGGGCCGAGACCCAGTACTTC. Translation: CASSLGTSGGAETQYF. The rearrangement links TRBV11-2 to TRBJ2-5; 10 bases agree with TRBD2. V gave up 1 base and J gave up 5 bases; unmatched junction bases: 7. The germline V gene encodes CDR1 SGHAT and CDR2 FQNNGV. The CDR3 spans 16 residues. The full variable domain, with the rest looked up from reference TRBV11-2 and TRBJ2-5, is EAGVAQSPRYKIIEKRQSVAFWCNPISGHATLYWYQQILGQGPKLLIQFQNNGVVDDSQLPKDRFSAERLKGVDSTLKIQPAKLEDSAVYLCASSLGTSGGAETQYFGPGTRLLVL.

The CDR3 DNA sequence: TGTGCCAGCAGTCCAGCGGGGGCCGTACAAGAGACCCAGTACTTC. Amino acid sequence: CASSPAGAVQETQYF. The rearrangement joins TRBV6-5 to TRBJ2-5, with 8 bases fitting TRBD2. Unmatched junction bases numbered 7, after V lost 5 bases and J lost 2 bases. Germline CDR1 and CDR2: MNHEY and SVGAGI. The CDR3 is 15 residues long.

The chain recombines TRBV18 with TRBJ2-5; D may correspond to TRBD1 or TRBD2 (5 bases each). CDR3 length: 16 amino acids. V was clipped by 5 bases and J by 2 bases, with 18 bases between them. Germline assignment: CDR1 KGHSH and CDR2 LQKENI. Here the CDR3 reads CASSSQDGWEQETQYF. The CDR3 nucleotides are TGTGCCAGCTCATCACAGGACGGGTGGGAGCAAGAGACCCAGTACTTC.

This clone was recorded once. CDR3 DNA sequence: TGTGCCTGGAGTGTGGCAGCCGAGCAGTACTTC. Translating gives CAWSVAAEQYF. This chain links TRBV30 with TRBJ2-7, with no clear D. The length of the CDR3 is 11 residues. V was trimmed by 0 bases and J by 6 bases, leaving 6 bases between them. CDR1 is GTSNPN and CDR2 is SVGIG in the germline V gene (reference sequence).

This chain links TRBV12-5 with TRBJ2-7; D gene unclear. Germline-derived CDR1 and CDR2 are LGHNT and FRNRAP. The germline V and J ends were trimmed by 1 base and 4 bases, with 14 bases remaining between them. The CDR3 contains 15 residues. CDR3 protein: CASGLGFGSAYEQYF. The CDR3 DNA sequence: TGTGCTAGTGGTTTGGGGTTTGGGTCCGCTTACGAGCAGTACTTC.

The chain recombines TRBV28 with TRBJ1-4, with 11 bases fitting TRBD1. This CDR3 is 17 amino acids long. Trimming took 5 bases from V and 1 from J; bases not matched to a gene: 6. Germline V gene lookup returns CDR1 MDHEN and CDR2 SYDVKM. CDR3 coding DNA: TGTGCCAGCAGTACAACCGGGACAGGGGGAACTAATGAAAAACTGTTTTTT. Its translation is CASSTTGTGGTNEKLFF.

A word on this clone: One end of the junction is discordant with germline, which a read error may explain. The gene calls are TRBV7-7 and TRBJ1-3, with D possibly matching TRBD1 (5 bases). CDR1 is SSHAT, CDR2 FNYEAQ, per germline (reference sequence). This CDR3 is 16 amino acids long. The CDR3 here is CASSFGQGYCGNTIYF. DNA of the CDR3: TGTGCTAGCAGCTTTGGTCAGGGCTATTGTGGAAACACCATATATTTT. Based on the CDR3 plus reference TRBV7-7 and TRBJ1-3, the full variable domain is GAGVSQSPRYKVTKRGQDVTLRCDPISSHATLYWYQQALGQGPEFLTYFNYEAQPDKSGLPSDRFSAERPEGSISTLTIQRTEQRDSAMYRCASSFGQGYCGNTIYFGEGSWLTVV.

The rearrangement uses TRBV24-1 and TRBJ2-1, with TRBD1 matching 10 bases. This CDR3 spans 14 amino acids. Trimming took 9 bases from V and 8 from J; bases not matched to a gene: 9. Germline lookup yields CDR1 KGHDR and CDR2 SFDVKD. CDR3 DNA: TGTGCCACCGACCCGGGACAGGGGCGCGATGAGCAGTTCTTC. It encodes CATDPGQGRDEQFF.